This TCR beta chain derives from a study of T-cell reconstitution after alpha-beta-depleted transplantation in children (dated by TCRdb to the mid-2010s). A note on the overall study: T-cell immune reconstitution after TCRalphabeta/CD19-depleted allogeneic hematopoietic cell transplantation in children was quantitatively tracked in the study by means of TCR repertoire profiling. Beyond this particular receptor, the publication reports: In some patients, the high TCRbeta diversity seen at day 60 was put down to recipient T cells and intrathymic progenitors that had survived conditioning. The apparently early recovery of alphabetaT-cell counts about two months after transplant reportedly depended on only several hundred rapidly expanded clones that came from non-depleted graft cells. Over subsequent months, a decline in hyperexpanded clone frequencies was noted, and after one year, T-cell counts and TCRbeta diversity were mostly ascribed to newly produced T cells.

As concerns this clonotype: Its antigen specificity is not known. Base quality data are lacking; no much larger clone is found one base away.

Receptors were amplified or captured by PCR. Data came from an Illumina HiSeq 2500. To normalize quantification of the TCRbeta repertoire, the TCR libraries were built with molecular barcoding that relied on unique molecular identifiers. Through fastp at Q25 and MiXCR, TCRdb rebuilt clones from the public reads, retaining in-frame beta chains. Each record represents a unique CDR3 protein, reported with the most common genes and DNA among its rows. Across this sample there are about 980,000 distinct CDR3 sequences, with under 30% seen only once. Over 25% of the sample rests with the top ten. According to the study, the label for this sample's treatment or condition signals: allogeneic hematopoietic cell transplantation with graft depleted of TCRalphabeta T cells and CD19 B cells. Transplant recipients were children who received TCRalphabeta/CD19-depleted allogeneic hematopoietic cell grafts. The trim is 4 bases for V and 0 bases for J, with a gap of 19 bases between the germline ends. Based on the germline V gene, the CDR1 and CDR2 sequences are SQVTM and ANQGSEA. The CDR3 holds 17 amino acids from the cysteine to the phenylalanine. Just the 51-base CDR3 DNA is kept, in frame starting at base 1.

Recombination linked TRBV29-1 to TRBJ1-3; a tentative D call is TRBD1 (5 bases match). The clonotype originates from a boy in the first two years of life who had a stem cell transplant for SCID, so the T cells may come from the graft donor. The sequenced sample was PBMCs, mostly from graft donor cells, obtained 360 days after TCRalphabeta/CD19-depleted stem cell transplant. DNA sequence: TGCAGCGTTGTGGACCCAATGTTTACAGGCTCTGGAAACACCATATATTTT. Its product reads: CSVVDPMFTGSGNTIYF.